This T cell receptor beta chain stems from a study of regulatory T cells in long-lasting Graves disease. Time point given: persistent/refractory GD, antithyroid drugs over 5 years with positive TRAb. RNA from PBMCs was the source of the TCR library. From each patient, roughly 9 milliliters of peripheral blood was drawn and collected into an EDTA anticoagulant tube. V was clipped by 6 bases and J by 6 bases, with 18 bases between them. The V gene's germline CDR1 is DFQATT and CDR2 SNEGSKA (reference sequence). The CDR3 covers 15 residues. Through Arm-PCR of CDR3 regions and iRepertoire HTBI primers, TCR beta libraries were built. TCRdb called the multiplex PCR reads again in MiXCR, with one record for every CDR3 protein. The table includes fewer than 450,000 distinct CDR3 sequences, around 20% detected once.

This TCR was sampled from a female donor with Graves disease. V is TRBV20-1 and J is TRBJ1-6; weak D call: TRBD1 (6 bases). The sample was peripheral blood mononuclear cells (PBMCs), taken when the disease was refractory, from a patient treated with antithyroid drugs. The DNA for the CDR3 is TGCAGTGCAGGGGACACGTCTCTCTCTAATTCACCCCTCCACTTT. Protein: CSAGDTSLSNSPLHF.